Listed below are T cell receptor beta chains from one sample, sequenced in a study of shared clonotypes between healthy human individuals. Assay used: immunoSEQ multiplex PCR; TCRdb lists only in-frame clones, some missing. The sample shows around 2,000,000 clones, more than 85% of them seen only once. The specimen was naive CD8+ T cells from PBMCs. These receptor sequences come from a young man in good health. Some clones in this sample may be carry-over from other donors' samples. Both conserved end residues are part of each CDR3. D genes are given only for firm matches. Not all rows give a size; the values are once, few, many and, for expanded clones, a class.

clone_size d_call j_call v_call cdr3_nt cdr3_aa
. TRBD1 TRBJ1-5 TRBV27 TGTGCCAGCAGTTTATCCGGAGGGACAGGGGGCAATCAGCCCCAGCATTTT CASSLSGGTGGNQPQHF
. . TRBJ2-7 TRBV11-2 TGTGCCAGCAGCTTAGTAGGGTCCTACGAGCAGTACTTC CASSLVGSYEQYF
. . TRBJ1-1 TRBV27 TGTGCCAGCAGACCTAACAGGGTAGGTACTTTCTTT CASRPNRVGTFF
. TRBD2 TRBJ2-2 TRBV9 TGTGCCAGCAGCGTAGCTGCTAGCGGGATTTCCGGGGAGCTGTTTTTT CASSVAASGISGELFF
. . TRBJ2-7 TRBV6-1 TGTGCCAGCAGTAGCCCGGGGTCTTACGAGCAGTACTTC CASSSPGSYEQYF
. . TRBJ2-5 TRBV25-1 TGTGCCAGCAGTGAAGGGCAGAGGGCCGGAGAGACCCAGTACTTC CASSEGQRAGETQYF
. TRBD1 TRBJ1-1 TRBV5-1 TGCGCCAGCAGCTTGTTTAAGGGGGCCCACACTGAAGCTTTCTTT CASSLFKGAHTEAFF
. . TRBJ2-1 TRBV4-3 TGCGCCAGCAGCCCCGACCGTATAAGCTCCTACAATGAGCAGTTCTTC CASSPDRISSYNEQFF
. . TRBJ2-7 TRBV6-5 TGTGCCAGCAGTTACTCCCAGGGTGCCTACGAGCAGTACTTC CASSYSQGAYEQYF
. . TRBJ2-3 TRBV5-8 TGTGCCAGCGAATGGGGAGATACGCAGTATTTT CASEWGDTQYF
. TRBD2 TRBJ2-1 TRBV19 TGTGCCAGTAGTACCCTCCCCGGACTAGCGATCAACAATGAGCAGTTCTTC CASSTLPGLAINNEQFF
. . TRBJ2-7 TRBV9 TGTGCCAGCAGCCCCCTCCCGGGGAGCCCGATAAGCCACGAGCAGTACTTC CASSPLPGSPISHEQYF
once TRBD1 TRBJ2-1 TRBV9 TGTGCCAGCAGCTTGTACCGGGACAGGCGTACCTACAATGAGCAGTTCTTC CASSLYRDRRTYNEQFF
. . TRBJ1-3 TRBV2 TGTGCCAGCAGTGAACCCCCGCTTCAGGGGATGGTTCCGGGAAACACCATATATTTT CASSEPPLQGMVPGNTIYF
few . TRBJ1-5 TRBV19 TGTGCCAGTAGTATTAGTGTGAATCAGCCCCAGCATTTT CASSISVNQPQHF
. TRBD2 TRBJ2-1 TRBV19 TGTGCCAGTAGGTCAATGCTAGCGGGAGGGGCCTCTAAGAATGAGCAGTTCTTC CASRSMLAGGASKNEQFF
few TRBD1 TRBJ2-7 TRBV7-8 TGTGCCAGCAGCTTTACCGGGACAGGGGCCTACGAGCAGTACTTC CASSFTGTGAYEQYF
. TRBD2 TRBJ2-3 TRBV9 TGTGCCAGCAGCGTAGGGGCTAGCGGGAGTAGGGCAGATACGCAGTATTTT CASSVGASGSRADTQYF
. . TRBJ2-7 TRBV9 TGTGCCAGCAGCGTAGGGGCGCCCTCCTACGAGCAGTACTTC CASSVGAPSYEQYF
. . TRBJ1-6 TRBV6-5 TGTGCCAGCGGGGCAGGGATGACTTCACCCCTCCACTTT CASGAGMTSPLHF
. TRBD1 TRBJ1-4 TRBV7-9 TGTGCCAGCAGACAGGGGATTTATGAAAAACTGTTTTTT CASRQGIYEKLFF
. TRBD1 TRBJ2-1 TRBV29-1 TGCAGCGTCGCAGGGGCCCCGGACAGGCTTTACAATGAGCAGTTCTTC CSVAGAPDRLYNEQFF
. TRBD1 TRBJ1-3 TRBV6-1 TGTGCCAGCAGTACAGGGGAAGGCGAGGACACCATATATTTT CASSTGEGEDTIYF
. TRBD1 TRBJ1-3 TRBV9 TGTGCCAGCAGCGAAGGGACAGCCTCTGGAAACACCATATATTTT CASSEGTASGNTIYF
. . TRBJ2-7 TRBV2 TGTGCCAGCACTACCGTTGGGTACGAGCAGTACTTC CASTTVGYEQYF
. TRBD2 TRBJ2-3 TRBV27 TGTGCCAGCAGTTTAGGACTAGCGGGAGCGAAAGATACGCAGTATTTT CASSLGLAGAKDTQYF
. TRBD2 TRBJ2-1 TRBV2 TGTGCCAGCAGTCAGGAGCGGGATCTCTACAATGAGCAGTTCTTC CASSQERDLYNEQFF
. . TRBJ2-5 TRBV7-9 TGTGCCAGCAGCCGGGTACTCCGAGAGACCCAGTACTTC CASSRVLRETQYF